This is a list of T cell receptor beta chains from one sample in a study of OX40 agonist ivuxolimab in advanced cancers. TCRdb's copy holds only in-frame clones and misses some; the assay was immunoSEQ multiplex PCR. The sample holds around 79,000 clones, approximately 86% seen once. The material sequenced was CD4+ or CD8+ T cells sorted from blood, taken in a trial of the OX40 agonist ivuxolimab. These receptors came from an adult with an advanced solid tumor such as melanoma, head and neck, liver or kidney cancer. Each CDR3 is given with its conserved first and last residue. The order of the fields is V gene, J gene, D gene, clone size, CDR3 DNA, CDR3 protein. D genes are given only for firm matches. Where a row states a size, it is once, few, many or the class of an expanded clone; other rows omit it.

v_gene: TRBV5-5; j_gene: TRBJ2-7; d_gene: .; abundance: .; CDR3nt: TGTGCCAGCAGCTTGACAGAATTCTACGAGCAGTACTTC; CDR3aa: CASSLTEFYEQYF
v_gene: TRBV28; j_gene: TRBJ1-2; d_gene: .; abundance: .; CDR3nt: TGTGCCAGCGGACTACTACTCCCTAACTATGGCTACACCTTC; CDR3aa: CASGLLLPNYGYTF
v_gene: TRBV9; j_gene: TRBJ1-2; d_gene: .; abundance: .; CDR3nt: TGTGCCAGCAGCGCCGGTGTAGTGGTTAACTATGGCTACACCTTC; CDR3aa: CASSAGVVVNYGYTF
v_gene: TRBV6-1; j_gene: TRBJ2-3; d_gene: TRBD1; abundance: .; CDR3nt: TGTGCCAGCAGGGACAGGGGCACAGATACGCAGTATTTT; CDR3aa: CASRDRGTDTQYF
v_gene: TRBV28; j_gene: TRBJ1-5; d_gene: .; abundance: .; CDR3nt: TGTGCCAGCAGTCTCCGGGTCGGGGGTGGAGGTCAGCCCCAGCATTTT; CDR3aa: CASSLRVGGGGQPQHF
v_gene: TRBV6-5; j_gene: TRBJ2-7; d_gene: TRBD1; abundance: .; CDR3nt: TGTGCCAGCAGTTACGTAACAGGGGGAATCTACGAGCAGTACTTC; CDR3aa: CASSYVTGGIYEQYF
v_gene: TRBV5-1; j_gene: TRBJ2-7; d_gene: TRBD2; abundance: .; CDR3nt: TGCGCCAGCAGCTTGGATGGAGCGGGAGGGCCGGGGGAGCAGTACTTC; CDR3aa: CASSLDGAGGPGEQYF
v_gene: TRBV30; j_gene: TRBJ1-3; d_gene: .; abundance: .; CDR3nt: TGTGCCTGGAGTGTCTCCGGAAACACCATATATTTT; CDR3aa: CAWSVSGNTIYF
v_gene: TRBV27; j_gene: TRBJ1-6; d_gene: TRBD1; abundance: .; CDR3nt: TGTGCCAGCAGTTTTGGCGGACAGGGTGTTAATTCACCCCTCCACTTT; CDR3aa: CASSFGGQGVNSPLHF
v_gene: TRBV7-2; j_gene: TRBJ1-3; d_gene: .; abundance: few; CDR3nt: TGTGCCAGCAGCCCCGACACCAAATCCTCTGGAAACACCATATATTTT; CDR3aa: CASSPDTKSSGNTIYF
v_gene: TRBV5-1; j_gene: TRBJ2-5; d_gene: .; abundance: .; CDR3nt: TGCGCCAGCAGCTTACGGGGTTTGGAGACCCAGTACTTC; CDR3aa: CASSLRGLETQYF
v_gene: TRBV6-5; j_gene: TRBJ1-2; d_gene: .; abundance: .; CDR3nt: TGTGCCAGCAGGCCCGGCACAAACTATGGCTACACCTTC; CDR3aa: CASRPGTNYGYTF
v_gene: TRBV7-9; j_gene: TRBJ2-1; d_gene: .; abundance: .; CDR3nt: TGTGCCATTGAGGGGTACGACTACAATGAGCAGTTCTTC; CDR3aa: CAIEGYDYNEQFF
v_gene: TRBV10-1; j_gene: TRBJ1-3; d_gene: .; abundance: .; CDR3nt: TGCGCCAGCAGTGAGGGGAGCTCTGGAAACACCATATATTTT; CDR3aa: CASSEGSSGNTIYF
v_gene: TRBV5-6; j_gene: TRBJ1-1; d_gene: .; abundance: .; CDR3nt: TGTGCCAGCAGCGCGTTTAGACCATCTACAAGTGAAGCTTTCTTT; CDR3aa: CASSAFRPSTSEAFF
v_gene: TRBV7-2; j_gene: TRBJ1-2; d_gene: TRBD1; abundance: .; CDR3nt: TGTGCCAGCAGCCCCCAGACAGGGCCTGGCTACACCTTC; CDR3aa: CASSPQTGPGYTF
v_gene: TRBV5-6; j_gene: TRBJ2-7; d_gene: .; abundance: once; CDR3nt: TGTGCCAGCAGCTTTCTGGGCAGGGGCTACGAGCAGTACTTC; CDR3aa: CASSFLGRGYEQYF
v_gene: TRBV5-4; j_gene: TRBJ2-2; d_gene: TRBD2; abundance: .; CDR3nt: TGTGCCAGCAGCTTGGGGGGGAGGGTATCCACCGGGGAGCTGTTTTTT; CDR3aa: CASSLGGRVSTGELFF
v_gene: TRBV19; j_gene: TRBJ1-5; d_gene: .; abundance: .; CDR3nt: TGTGCCAGTAGTAGCAGGGGAGACAATCAGCCCCAGCATTTT; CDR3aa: CASSSRGDNQPQHF
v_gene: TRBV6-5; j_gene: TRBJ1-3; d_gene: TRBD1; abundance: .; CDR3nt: TGTGCCAGCAGTTACTCCGGGACAGGATCTGGAAACACCATATATTTT; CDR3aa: CASSYSGTGSGNTIYF
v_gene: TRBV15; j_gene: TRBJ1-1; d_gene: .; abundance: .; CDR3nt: TGTGCCACCAGCAGAGATCAGGGACAAGAAGCTTTCTTT; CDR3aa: CATSRDQGQEAFF
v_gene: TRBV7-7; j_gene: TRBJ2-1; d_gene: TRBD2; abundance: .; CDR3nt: TGTGCTAGCAGCCATGGACTAGCGGGAAGAAATGAGCAGTTCTTC; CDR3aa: CASSHGLAGRNEQFF
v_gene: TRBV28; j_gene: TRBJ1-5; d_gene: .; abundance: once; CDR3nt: TGTGCCAGCAAGGGTGGGAGCAATCAGCCCCAGCATTTT; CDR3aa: CASKGGSNQPQHF
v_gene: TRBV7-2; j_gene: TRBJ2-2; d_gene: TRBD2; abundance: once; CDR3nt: TGTGCCAGCAGCTTGGCGGGAGCGGGCACCGGGGAGCTGTTTTTT; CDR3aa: CASSLAGAGTGELFF
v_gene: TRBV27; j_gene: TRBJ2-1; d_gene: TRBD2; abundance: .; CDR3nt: TGTGCCAGCAGTTTATCTAGCGGGGGGGCCATGAGCTCCTACAATGAGCAGTTCTTC; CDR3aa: CASSLSSGGAMSSYNEQFF
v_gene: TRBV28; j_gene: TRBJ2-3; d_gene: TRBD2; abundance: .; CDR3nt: TGTGCCAGCGGAGTGGGGGGGAGGGGCATAGATACGCAGTATTTT; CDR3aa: CASGVGGRGIDTQYF
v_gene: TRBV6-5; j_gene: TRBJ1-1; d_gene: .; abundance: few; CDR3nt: TGTGCCAGCTGGACGAACACTGAAGCTTTCTTT; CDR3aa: CASWTNTEAFF
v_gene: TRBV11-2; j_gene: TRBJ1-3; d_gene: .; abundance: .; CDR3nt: TGTGCCAGCAGCTACTCTACGCGTGGCTCTGGAAACACCATATATTTT; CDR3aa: CASSYSTRGSGNTIYF
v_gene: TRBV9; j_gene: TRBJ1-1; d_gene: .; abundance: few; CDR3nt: TGTGCCAGCAGCGCACGGCTGAACACTGAAGCTTTCTTT; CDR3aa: CASSARLNTEAFF
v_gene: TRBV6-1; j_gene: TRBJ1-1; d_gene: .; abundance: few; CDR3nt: TGTGCCAGCAGTGAGCCCCGGAACACTGAAGCTTTCTTT; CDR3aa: CASSEPRNTEAFF
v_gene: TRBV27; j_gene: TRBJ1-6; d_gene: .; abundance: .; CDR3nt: TGTGCCAGCAGTGATCCAGGGATCTATAATTCACCCCTCCACTTT; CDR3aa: CASSDPGIYNSPLHF
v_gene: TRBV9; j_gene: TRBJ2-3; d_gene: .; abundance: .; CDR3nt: TGTGCCAGCAGCCCCACCGGTCAAACAGATACGCAGTATTTT; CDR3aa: CASSPTGQTDTQYF
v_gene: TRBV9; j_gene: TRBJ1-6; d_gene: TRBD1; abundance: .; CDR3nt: TGTGCCAGCAGCGTAGATGGACAGGGAAGCAAACCCCTCCACTTT; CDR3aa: CASSVDGQGSKPLHF
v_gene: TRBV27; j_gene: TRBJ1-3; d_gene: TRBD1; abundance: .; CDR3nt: TGTGCCAGCAGGTCTGGGACAGGGGGCGCGGTGACTGGAAACACCATATATTTT; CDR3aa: CASRSGTGGAVTGNTIYF
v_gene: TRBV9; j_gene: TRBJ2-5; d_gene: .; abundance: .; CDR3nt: TGTGCCAGCACCCCTCCGGGACGGGGGAGGGAGACCCAGTACTTC; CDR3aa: CASTPPGRGRETQYF
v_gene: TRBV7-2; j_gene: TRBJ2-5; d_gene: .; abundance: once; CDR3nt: TGTGCCAGCAGCTGGGCGGCTCAAGAGACCCAGTACTTC; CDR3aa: CASSWAAQETQYF
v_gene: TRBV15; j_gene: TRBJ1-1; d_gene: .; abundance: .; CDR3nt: TGTGCCACCAGCAGAGTTCCCCTAGGGCTCCAGACCCTGGGGAACACTGAAGCTTTCTTT; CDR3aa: CATSRVPLGLQTLGNTEAFF
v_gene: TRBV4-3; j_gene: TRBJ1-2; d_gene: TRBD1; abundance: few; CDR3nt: TGCGCCAGCAGCCAAGATCCGGGGACAGGGCACTATGGCTACACCTTC; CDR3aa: CASSQDPGTGHYGYTF
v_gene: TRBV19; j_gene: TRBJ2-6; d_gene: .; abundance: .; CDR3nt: TGTGCCAGTAGCTACAACAGCGTCCTGACTTTC; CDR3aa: CASSYNSVLTF
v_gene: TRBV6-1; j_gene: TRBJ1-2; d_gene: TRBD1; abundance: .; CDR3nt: TGTGCCAGCAGAGGACAGGGGGCCGGTAACTATGGCTACACCTTC; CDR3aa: CASRGQGAGNYGYTF
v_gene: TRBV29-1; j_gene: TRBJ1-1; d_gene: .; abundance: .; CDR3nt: TGCAGCTCCGAATCCCCCAATTGGGGCACTGAAGCTTTCTTT; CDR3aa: CSSESPNWGTEAFF